This T cell receptor (beta chain) was retrieved from a study of shared clonotypes between healthy human individuals. Profiled with immunoSEQ multiplex PCR; TCRdb holds only in-frame clones, not every one. Of 2.3 million or so clones in the sample, approximately 95% are singletons; the top ten hold around 0.4%. Points on this clone: Antigen specificity is unknown.

Points from the study as a whole: For naive CD4 cells, 4% to 6% of clonotypes were shared across a few donors.

V was pared by 2 bases and J by 0 bases, with 8 bases between. The germline CDR1 and CDR2 sequences are SGHTA and FQGNSA. The CDR3 is 16 amino acids. Sequencing was performed on naive CD4+ T cells from PBMCs. Specified subset: CD45RA+ positively selected. V usage is TRBV7-2 and J usage is TRBJ2-6; D not certain. The clonotype was recovered from a young man in good health. Some clones in this sample may be carry-over from other donors' samples. CDR3 protein: CASSLSWSSGANVLTF. The CDR3 coding sequence is TGTGCCAGCAGCTTATCCTGGTCCTCTGGGGCCAACGTCCTGACTTTC.